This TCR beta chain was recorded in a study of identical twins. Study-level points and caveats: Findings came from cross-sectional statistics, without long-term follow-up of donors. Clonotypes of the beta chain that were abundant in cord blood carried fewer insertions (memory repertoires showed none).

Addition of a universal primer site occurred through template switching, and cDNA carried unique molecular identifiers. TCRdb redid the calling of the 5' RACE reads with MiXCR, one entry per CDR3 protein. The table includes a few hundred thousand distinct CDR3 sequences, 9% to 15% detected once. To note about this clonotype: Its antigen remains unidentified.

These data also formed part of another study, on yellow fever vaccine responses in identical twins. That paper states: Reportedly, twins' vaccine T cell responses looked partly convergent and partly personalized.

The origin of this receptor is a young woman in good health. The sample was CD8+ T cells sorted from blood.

The CDR3: CASSYWDDTDTQYF. CDR3 nucleotide sequence: TGTGCCAGCAGTTACTGGGACGACACAGATACGCAGTATTTT. This chain joins TRBV6-2 or TRBV6-3 and TRBJ2-3; either TRBD1 or TRBD2 may supply D (5 bases each). The CDR3 extends over 14 amino acids. Germline CDR1 and CDR2: MNHEY and SVGEGT. V lost 1 base and J 2 bases, leaving 7 bases between the germline ends.